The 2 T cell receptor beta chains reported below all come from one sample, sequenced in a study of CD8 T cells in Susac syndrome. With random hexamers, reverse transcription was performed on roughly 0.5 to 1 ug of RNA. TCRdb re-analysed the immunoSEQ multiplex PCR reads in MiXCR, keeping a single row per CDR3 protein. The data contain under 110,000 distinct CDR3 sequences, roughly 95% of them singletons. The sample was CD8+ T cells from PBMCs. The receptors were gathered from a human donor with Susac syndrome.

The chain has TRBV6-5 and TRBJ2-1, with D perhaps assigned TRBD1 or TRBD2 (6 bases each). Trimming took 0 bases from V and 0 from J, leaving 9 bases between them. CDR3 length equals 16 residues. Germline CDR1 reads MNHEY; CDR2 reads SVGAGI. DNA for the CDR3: TGTGCCAGCAGTTACTCTCGGGGGCTCTCCTACAATGAGCAGTTCTTC. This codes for CASSYSRGLSYNEQFF.

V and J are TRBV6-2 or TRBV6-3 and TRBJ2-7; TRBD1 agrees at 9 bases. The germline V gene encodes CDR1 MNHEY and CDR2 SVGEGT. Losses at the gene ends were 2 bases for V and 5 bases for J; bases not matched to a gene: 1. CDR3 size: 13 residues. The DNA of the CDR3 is TGTGCCAGCAGTTACCGGGACAGGGACGAGCAGTACTTC. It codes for CASSYRDRDEQYF.